This T cell receptor beta chain was observed in a study of regulatory T cells in long-lasting Graves disease. Findings and limits, study-wide: Only a small sample size was used, which may have cut accuracy. Samples came from peripheral blood alone, without thyroid tissue.

This clonotype was picked up many times. Its matching antigen is unknown. Arm-PCR of CDR3 regions with iRepertoire HTBI primers generated TCR beta libraries. MiXCR, run by TCRdb on the multiplex PCR reads, gives a single entry per CDR3 protein. The sample holds some 370,000 distinct CDR3 sequences; approximately 23% are singletons and the top ten take under 35%. This CDR3 is 15 amino acids long. The V and J ends lost 3 bases and 0 bases respectively, with 11 bases between them. The germline V gene encodes CDR1 LNHDA and CDR2 SQIVND (reference sequence). As to time point: persistent/refractory GD, antithyroid drugs over 5 years with positive TRAb. RNA isolated from PBMCs was used to make the TCR library. It was by American Thyroid Association guidelines that Graves' disease was diagnosed.

The sequence was collected from a woman between 40 and 50 years old with Graves disease. The V call is TRBV19, the J call TRBJ1-1; D remains unclear. The sequenced sample was peripheral blood mononuclear cells (PBMCs), obtained when the disease was refractory, from a patient treated with antithyroid drugs. The CDR3 sequence: CASSMSANLNTEAFF. CDR3 in DNA: TGTGCCAGTAGTATGAGCGCTAACTTGAACACTGAAGCTTTCTTT.